The 28 T cell receptor beta chains reported below all come from one sample, sequenced in a study of cytomegalovirus exposure and HLA in healthy donors. This PCR relied on a set of 60 Vbeta primers and 13 Jbeta primers. The protocol was immunoSEQ multiplex PCR, while the TCRdb copy is restricted to in-frame clones and leaves out a portion. The sample has approximately 100,000 clones; 60% to 85% are singletons. The specimen was PBMCs. The receptor source for this set is a female donor in good health and CMV-seropositive.

The chain is built from TRBV5-1 and TRBJ2-3; 7 nucleotides match TRBD2. V lost 8 bases, J lost 0 bases, and 12 bases stayed unmatched. This CDR3 has 16 residues. Germline CDR1 is SGHRS and CDR2 is YFSETQ. The CDR3 is CASTLGRTSSTDTQYF. The CDR3 bases are TGCGCCAGTACCCTTGGACGGACTAGTAGCACAGATACGCAGTATTTT.

The chain uses TRBV4-1 and TRBJ1-3; 7 bases agree with TRBD1. The CDR3 is made up of 14 amino acids. CDR1 MGHRA and CDR2 YSYEKL come from the germline V gene. The ends lost 4 bases at V and 6 bases at J; junction bases unmatched: 6. The CDR3 sequence: CASSPPQGVNTIYF. For the CDR3, the DNA is TGCGCCAGCAGCCCGCCGCAGGGGGTAAACACCATATATTTT.

This clone was seen more than once but under ten times. The same CDR3 is also encoded by other DNA sequences in this sample. V is TRBV11-2 and J is TRBJ2-1; D ambiguous. This CDR3 region has 15 residues. V gave up 1 base and J gave up 1 base, with 8 bases separating them. Germline V CDR1 and CDR2: SGHAT, FQNNGV. The CDR3 DNA is TGTGCCAGCAGCTTAGTCCGCGGTTCCTACAATGAGCAGTTCTTC. It specifies CASSLVRGSYNEQFF.

The chain links TRBV19 to TRBJ1-1; 8 nucleotides align to TRBD1. The V gene's germline CDR1 is LNHDA and CDR2 SQIVND (reference sequence). The CDR3 totals 14 residues. V dropped 4 bases and J dropped 5; count of bases not matched to a gene: 6. The CDR3 nucleotides are TGTGCCAGTAGTAGACAGGGGCGGGTGACTGAAGCTTTCTTT. Residues: CASSRQGRVTEAFF.

The V call is TRBV5-1, the J call TRBJ2-2; weak D call: TRBD1 (5 bases). Trimming took off 4 bases at V and 5 bases at J, with 12 bases between the two ends. The germline V gene has CDR1 SGHRS and CDR2 YFSETQ. This CDR3 comprises 14 residues. DNA for the CDR3: TGCGCCAGCAGCCCCCGGCAGGGTACCGGGGAGCTGTTTTTT. This sequence encodes CASSPRQGTGELFF.

The table lists this clone with a few counts. The chain employs TRBV5-1 and TRBJ2-1; 9 bases match TRBD2. The trim removed 4 bases at V and 6 bases at J, leaving 8 bases unmatched. There are 15 residues in the CDR3. Germline-derived CDR1 and CDR2 are SGHRS and YFSETQ. Here the CDR3 DNA reads TGCGCCAGCAGCCTAATAGCGGGGGAAGGCAATGAGCAGTTCTTC. Translating it yields CASSLIAGEGNEQFF.

This chain uses TRBV7-6 with TRBJ2-3; TRBD2 aligns across 10 bases. This CDR3 is 17 amino acids long. The germline V gene has CDR1 SGHVS and CDR2 FNYEAQ. J lost 0 bases, V lost 5 bases, and 8 bases had no gene match. The CDR3 nucleotides are TGTGCCAGCAGCCCTCTAGCGGGAGCCGTAAGCACAGATACGCAGTATTTT. Translation: CASSPLAGAVSTDTQYF.

J is TRBJ2-2 and V is TRBV6-4; D uncertain. Germline CDR1 reads MRHNA; CDR2 reads SNTAGT. The CDR3 consists of 13 residues. The V end was cut by 6 bases, the J end by 3 bases, with 8 bases between. Written as DNA, the CDR3 is TGTGCCAGCAGCCTAACCGACACCGGGGAGCTGTTTTTT. Protein: CASSLTDTGELFF.

This clone was seen only once. This rearrangement joins TRBV5-1 to TRBJ1-1; TRBD1 matches at 9 bases. Germline V gene lookup returns CDR1 SGHRS and CDR2 YFSETQ. V gave up 6 bases and J gave up 3 bases; unmatched junction bases: 6. The CDR3 consists of 14 residues. This CDR3 reads CASKPGQGYTEAFF. In DNA, the CDR3 is TGCGCCAGCAAACCGGGACAGGGCTACACTGAAGCTTTCTTT.

The chain has TRBV5-1 and TRBJ1-3; the D is unclear. The germline V gene has CDR1 SGHRS and CDR2 YFSETQ. The germline V and J ends were trimmed by 0 bases and 0 bases, with 7 bases remaining between them. The CDR3 extends over 15 amino acids. The CDR3 sequence is CASSLVESSGNTIYF. DNA of the CDR3: TGCGCCAGCAGCTTGGTGGAGAGCTCTGGAAACACCATATATTTT.

V is TRBV19 and J is TRBJ1-6; the D gene is possibly TRBD1 (5 bases). Germline values: CDR1 LNHDA, CDR2 SQIVND (reference sequence). Between the trimmed V and J ends, which lost 3 bases and 7 bases, there was a span of 13 bases. This CDR3 is built from 15 residues. The CDR3 reads CASSIRGRENSPLHF. CDR3 nucleotides: TGTGCCAGTAGTATTAGGGGAAGGGAAAATTCACCCCTCCACTTT.

The genes are TRBV2 and TRBJ2-2, with 7 bases identical to TRBD1. The length of the CDR3 is 14 residues. Per germline, CDR1 SNHLY and CDR2 FYNNEI. V lost 1 base to trimming and J lost 6 bases; unmatched junction nucleotides: 2. The CDR3 loop is CASSEGTGSGELFF. The CDR3 DNA is TGTGCCAGCAGTGAAGGGACAGGTTCCGGGGAGCTGTTTTTT.

The chain joins TRBV4-2 to TRBJ1-2, with unresolved D. The V end was cut by 2 bases, the J end by 5 bases, with 9 bases between. The CDR3 has 13 amino acids. In germline, CDR1 is LGHNA, CDR2 YNFKEQ. The DNA for the CDR3 is TGTGCCAGCAGCCAACTGAGAACTTATGGCTACACCTTC. Encoded protein: CASSQLRTYGYTF.

The genes are TRBV12-5 and TRBJ2-2; a possible D gene is TRBD2 (6 bases). This CDR3 comprises 15 residues. With 5 bases removed from V and 1 base from J, the gap between germline ends came to 11 bases. From germline, CDR1 is LGHNT and CDR2 FRNRAP. CDR3 nucleotide sequence: TGTGCTAGTGGTACAGTAGCGGTGAACACCGGGGAGCTGTTTTTT. This codes for CASGTVAVNTGELFF.

The chain combines TRBV28 with TRBJ1-5, with D hard to call. Trimming cost V 8 bases and J 4 bases, with 15 bases left between them. The V gene's germline CDR1 is MDHEN and CDR2 SYDVKM. The CDR3 totals 14 residues. This CDR3 is CASFPGSFNQPQHF. Here the CDR3 DNA reads TGTGCCAGCTTCCCCGGGAGTTTTAATCAGCCCCAGCATTTT.

This clone came up a few times. The rearrangement uses TRBV5-1 and TRBJ1-2; unclear D gene. The CDR3 consists of 15 residues. Germline CDR1 and CDR2: SGHRS and YFSETQ. Trimming shortened V by 0 bases and J by 5 bases, and 14 bases separated the two germline ends. CDR3 sequence reads: CASSLADGGPYGYTF. The CDR3 DNA reads as TGCGCCAGCAGCTTGGCTGACGGCGGTCCGTATGGCTACACCTTC.

The chain combines TRBV9 with TRBJ2-1, with 10 bases that match TRBD2. The CDR3 covers 14 residues. CDR1 SGDLS and CDR2 YYNGEE come from the germline V gene. The trim removed 0 bases at V and 12 bases at J, leaving 6 bases unmatched. CDR3 residues: CASSVGQREGLQFF. CDR3 DNA: TGTGCCAGCAGCGTAGGTCAGCGGGAGGGCCTGCAGTTCTTC.

The chain recombines TRBV7-6 with TRBJ2-3, with D possibly TRBD1 on 6 matching bases. Germline V gives CDR1 SGHVS, CDR2 FNYEAQ. There are 18 residues in the CDR3. The V end was cut by 6 bases, the J end by 0 bases, with 22 bases between. The CDR3, as DNA: TGTGCCAGCAGTCGAGGGGGATTGGCCACTACAAGCACAGATACGCAGTATTTT. Its protein is CASSRGGLATTSTDTQYF.

V gene TRBV6-6 combines with J gene TRBJ2-5; TRBD1 aligns across 9 bases. The CDR3 is made up of 16 amino acids. Germline V gene sequence: CDR1 MNHNY, CDR2 SVGAGI (reference sequence). J lost 5 bases, V lost 7 bases, and 14 bases had no gene match. The CDR3 spells CASKDWGGTGSETQYF. The CDR3 coding sequence is TGTGCCAGCAAAGATTGGGGGGGGACAGGGTCGGAGACCCAGTACTTC.

This clone was recorded once. The chain carries TRBV27 and TRBJ1-4, with D uncertain. V was pared by 0 bases and J by 5 bases, with 13 bases between. Germline loops: CDR1 MNHEY, CDR2 SMNVEV (reference sequence). The CDR3 loop spans 16 amino acids. CDR3 sequence (DNA): TGTGCCAGCAGTTTATCTACGGCGGCCCAAAATGAAAAACTGTTTTTT. Translating it yields CASSLSTAAQNEKLFF.

The chain recombines TRBV7-9 with TRBJ1-6; D gene uncertain. CDR1 is SEHNR, CDR2 FQNEAQ, per germline (reference sequence). Trimming took 8 bases from V and 0 from J, leaving 11 bases between them. The CDR3 extends over 15 amino acids. Here the CDR3 reads CASERWSSYNSPLHF. The CDR3 nucleotides are TGTGCCAGCGAGCGGTGGAGCTCCTATAATTCACCCCTCCACTTT.

The chain has TRBV15 and TRBJ1-1; D is uncertain. This CDR3 spans 13 amino acids. Per the germline V gene, CDR1 is LNHNV and CDR2 is YYDKDF (reference sequence). V lost 1 base, J lost 7 bases, and 10 bases lay in between. CDR3 DNA sequence: TGTGCCACCAGCAGAGGATTACAGAGTGAAGCTTTCTTT. Encoded protein: CATSRGLQSEAFF.

The chain employs TRBV27 and TRBJ2-5, with a possible D match to TRBD2 (6 bases). Trimming stripped 1 base from V and 5 bases from J, with 14 bases between. This CDR3 spans 15 amino acids. CDR1 is MNHEY and CDR2 is SMNVEV in the germline V gene (reference sequence). CDR3 in DNA: TGTGCCAGCAGTTTATTCCGGGACTCCTTGGAGACCCAGTACTTC. Its translation: CASSLFRDSLETQYF.

The rearrangement uses TRBV7-9 and TRBJ1-2, with 11 nucleotides matching TRBD1. Trimming cost V 4 bases and J 4 bases; bases outside gene matches: 2. The CDR3 consists of 14 residues. Per the germline V gene, CDR1 is SEHNR and CDR2 is FQNEAQ (reference sequence). The CDR3 coding sequence is TGTGCCAGCAGCTCCGGACAGGGGGCCTATGGCTACACCTTC. Protein sequence: CASSSGQGAYGYTF.

The genes are TRBV9 and TRBJ1-2, with TRBD1 identical over 7 bases. The CDR3 is made up of 17 amino acids. J lost 4 bases, V lost 3 bases, and 15 bases had no gene match. CDR1 SGDLS and CDR2 YYNGEE come from the germline V gene. The CDR3 bases are TGTGCCAGCAGCGCACGTAGTTACGGGGACAGCCTCTATGGCTACACCTTC. This encodes CASSARSYGDSLYGYTF.

This clone has more than one count but fewer than ten. V usage is TRBV6-5 and J usage is TRBJ2-7; TRBD1 is a possible D gene (6 bases). Trimming left V 2 bases short and J 2 bases short, with 13 bases between. The CDR3 sequence is 15 residues long. CDR1 is MNHEY and CDR2 is SVGAGI in the germline V gene. CDR3 loop: CASSYARGTPYEQYF. CDR3 DNA sequence: TGTGCCAGCAGTTACGCCAGGGGTACGCCCTACGAGCAGTACTTC.

This clone was seen only a few times. The V gene is TRBV9, the J gene TRBJ1-3; D not certain. Germline V gene sequence: CDR1 SGDLS, CDR2 YYNGEE. The V and J ends lost 0 bases and 0 bases respectively, with 13 bases between them. This CDR3 spans 17 amino acids. The CDR3 loop reads CASSVDTEPPSGNTIYF. Written as DNA, the CDR3 is TGTGCCAGCAGCGTAGATACAGAACCTCCCTCTGGAAACACCATATATTTT.

CDR3 bases: TGTGCCAGCAGCAAAAAAAAAGGGCGACTAGCGGGGGCCCTTAGCACAGATACGCAGTATTTT. Protein product: CASSKKKGRLAGALSTDTQYF. The chain combines TRBV21-1 with TRBJ2-3; the D call TRBD2 from the table was never checked on the DNA. TRBV21-1 counts as a pseudogene. This CDR3 comprises 21 residues.